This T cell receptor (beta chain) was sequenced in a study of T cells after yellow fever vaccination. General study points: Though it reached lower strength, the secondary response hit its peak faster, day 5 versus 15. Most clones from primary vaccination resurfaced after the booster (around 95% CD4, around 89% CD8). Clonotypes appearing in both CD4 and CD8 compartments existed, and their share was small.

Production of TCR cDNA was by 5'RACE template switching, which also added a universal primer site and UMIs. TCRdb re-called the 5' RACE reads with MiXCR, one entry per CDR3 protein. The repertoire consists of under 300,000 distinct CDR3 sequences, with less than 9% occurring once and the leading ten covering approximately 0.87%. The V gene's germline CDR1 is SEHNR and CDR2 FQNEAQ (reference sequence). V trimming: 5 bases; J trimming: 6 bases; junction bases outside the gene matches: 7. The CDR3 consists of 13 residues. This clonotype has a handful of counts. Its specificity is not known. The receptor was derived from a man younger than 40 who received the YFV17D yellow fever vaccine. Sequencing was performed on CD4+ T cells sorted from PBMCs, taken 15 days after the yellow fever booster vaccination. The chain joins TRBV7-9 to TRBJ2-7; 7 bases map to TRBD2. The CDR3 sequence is CASSASGTAEQYF. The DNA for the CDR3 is TGTGCCAGCAGCGCAAGCGGGACCGCCGAGCAGTACTTC.